The source of this TCR beta chain is a study of shared clonotypes between healthy human individuals. Between the trimmed V and J ends, which lost 1 base and 1 base, there was a span of 14 bases. The CDR3 runs to 16 residues. Germline CDR1 and CDR2: SGHRS and YFSETQ. This table comes from immunoSEQ multiplex PCR, and its TCRdb copy is limited to in-frame clones, with some not included. The sample has 2.3 million or so clones; more than 80% are singletons. There were no recent acute infections or vaccinations among the donors, who were healthy HIV-negative adults. Study-level findings and limits: Unshared clonotypes carried lower generation probabilities than those common to all four donors.

In regard to this clone: Its antigen is not known.

This TCR derives from a man between 18 and 35 years old in good health. Some clones in this sample may be carry-over from other donors' samples. The source material was naive CD4+ T cells from PBMCs. The subset here: CD45RA+ positively selected. This chain links TRBV5-1 with TRBJ1-1, with D perhaps TRBD1 (5 bases). The CDR3, as DNA: TGCGCCAGCAGCTTGATGCCAGGGAGCACGAACACTGAAGCTTTCTTT. It specifies CASSLMPGSTNTEAFF.